Shown below are 14 T cell receptor beta chains from a single sample sequenced in a study of beta chain features in type 1 diabetes. Their antigens remain unidentified. General study findings and limits: In all four CD4+ subsets, TCRB CDR3 length was significantly, moderately reduced in type 1 diabetes.

All of the isolated RNA was reverse transcribed, so expressed TCRB transcripts were sequenced. TCRdb's table, derived via immunoSEQ multiplex PCR, lists solely in-frame clones and lacks some. The sample yields roughly 400,000 clones, around 10% seen once. Input material: central memory CD4+ T cells from blood. The receptors originated from a man aged 25 to 40 with type 1 diabetes.

This clone was counted many times. The chain joins TRBV6-5 to TRBJ2-2, with D unclear. Germline V gene data show CDR1 as MNHEY and CDR2 as SVGAGI. This CDR3 region has 12 residues. The V end was cut by 7 bases, the J end by 7 bases, with 10 bases between. The DNA of the CDR3 is TGTGCCAGCACCAACCCAGGCGGGGAGCTGTTTTTT. It translates to CASTNPGGELFF.

The chain uses TRBV19 and TRBJ2-1; no clear D gene. Trimming pared 2 bases from V and 5 bases from J, leaving 10 bases between. The V gene's germline CDR1 is LNHDA and CDR2 SQIVND (reference sequence). CDR3 length: 14 residues. The CDR3 reads CASSISSANNEQFF. CDR3 nucleotides: TGTGCCAGTAGTATATCGTCGGCTAACAATGAGCAGTTCTTC.

This clone has only a few counts. The J gene is TRBJ2-5, the V gene TRBV5-6; 7 bases are a match to TRBD2. Trimming cost V 0 bases and J 11 bases; bases outside gene matches: 13. The CDR3 sequence is 15 residues long. The germline gives CDR1 SGHDT, CDR2 YYEEEE. In DNA form, the CDR3 reads TGTGCCAGCAGCTTGGAGGCTAGCGGACGAAGAGAGCAGTACTTC. It yields the protein CASSLEASGRREQYF.

The sample holds a few counts of this clone. This sequence joins TRBV18 and TRBJ1-2; D unresolved. Germline V gives CDR1 KGHSH, CDR2 LQKENI. The CDR3 length is 13 residues. Between the trimmed V and J ends, which lost 6 bases and 3 bases, there was a span of 11 bases. CDR3 coding DNA: TGTGCCAGCTCCTCGGGCAGCGACTATGGCTACACCTTC. Its translation: CASSSGSDYGYTF.

The chain links TRBV21-1 to TRBJ2-7; the D call of TRBD1 is as the table states it, not checked on the DNA. TRBV21-1 is labeled a pseudogene. The CDR3 has 17 amino acids. CDR3 sequence: CASSKAAGPRLTYEQYF. CDR3 sequence (DNA): TGTGCCAGCAGCAAAGCGGCAGGGCCCCGTCTAACCTACGAGCAGTACTTC.

This clone was observed a handful of times. The V call is TRBV7-3, the J call TRBJ1-2; possibly TRBD1 for D (5 bases). The V gene's germline CDR1 is SGHTA and CDR2 FQGTGA. The CDR3 spans 13 residues. The V end lost 5 bases, the J end lost 4 bases, and 11 bases lay between the germline ends. CDR3 sequence (DNA): TGTGCCAGCAGCCCTGGGGGACTCTATGGCTACACCTTC. Translation gives CASSPGGLYGYTF.

A remark on this clone: An end of the junction differs from the germline gene, which may be a read error. The chain uses TRBV5-1 and TRBJ2-7; no firm D call. Germline V gene lookup returns CDR1 SGHRS and CDR2 YFSETQ. The CDR3 sequence is 13 residues long. In nucleotides, the CDR3 is TGTGCCAGCAGCTTGGGTTTAACCTACGAGCAGTACTTC. Its protein is CASSLGLTYEQYF. The entire variable domain, with the rest obtained from reference TRBV5-1 and TRBJ2-7, is as follows: KAGVTQTPRYLIKTRGQQVTLSCSPISGHRSVSWYQQTPGQGLQFLFEYFSETQRNKGNFPGRFSGRQFSNSRSEMNVSTLELGDSALYLCASSLGLTYEQYFGPGTRLTVT.

The V gene is TRBV7-2, the J gene TRBJ2-7; weak D call: TRBD1 (6 bases). The CDR3 totals 15 residues. Germline lookup yields CDR1 SGHTA and CDR2 FQGNSA. V was pared by 2 bases and J by 4 bases, with 15 bases between. The CDR3 reads CASSLTGSDRYEQYF. CDR3 coding DNA: TGTGCCAGCAGCTTAACAGGGAGTGATCGGTACGAGCAGTACTTC.

This clone was counted only a few times. V usage is TRBV28 and J usage is TRBJ1-2; D is perhaps TRBD1 (6 bases). The CDR3 sequence is 12 residues long. Trimming took off 10 bases at V and 4 bases at J, with 13 bases between the two ends. Germline V gene lookup returns CDR1 MDHEN and CDR2 SYDVKM. CDR3 amino acids: CATLRGVYGYTF. As DNA, the CDR3 is TGTGCCACCCTTAGGGGGGTCTATGGCTACACCTTC.

This chain uses TRBV27 with TRBJ2-7; D uncertain. V was cut by 0 bases and J by 2 bases, with 8 bases left in between. CDR1 and CDR2 from the germline V gene are MNHEY and SMNVEV (reference sequence). The CDR3 has 14 amino acids. CDR3 sequence reads: CASSLSGRTYEQYF. CDR3 DNA: TGTGCCAGCAGTTTATCCGGCAGGACCTACGAGCAGTACTTC.

This clone showed up just a few times. The chain employs TRBV15 and TRBJ2-2; possible D gene TRBD1, 6 bases. Trimming cost V 1 base and J 1 base, with 13 bases left between them. The germline gives CDR1 LNHNV, CDR2 YYDKDF (reference sequence). The CDR3 length is 17 residues. CDR3: CATSRGRKTGNTGELFF. The DNA for the CDR3 is TGTGCCACCAGCAGAGGACGAAAGACAGGGAACACCGGGGAGCTGTTTTTT.

This sequence joins TRBV5-1 and TRBJ1-3, with TRBD1 matching over 7 bases. CDR3 length equals 16 residues. Germline CDR1 and CDR2: SGHRS and YFSETQ. The V segment lost 4 bases and the J segment 0 bases; nucleotides outside the gene matches: 7. Here the CDR3 DNA reads TGCGCCAGCAGCCGAGGGGGACAGATCTCTGGAAACACCATATATTTT. It specifies CASSRGGQISGNTIYF.

This clone was counted only a few times. The rearrangement uses TRBV7-2 and TRBJ1-2; possible D gene TRBD1, 5 bases. In germline, CDR1 is SGHTA, CDR2 FQGNSA. V lost 7 bases, J lost 1 base, and 16 bases lay in between. The CDR3 contains 15 residues. CDR3 sequence (DNA): TGTGCCAGCATCAAAGCCGGGGGGAGTAACTATGGCTACACCTTC. Protein product: CASIKAGGSNYGYTF.

This clone has a handful of counts. The V gene is TRBV7-9, the J gene TRBJ1-3; D might be TRBD1 (6 bases). Germline V lookup: CDR1 SEHNR, CDR2 FQNEAQ (reference sequence). V was shortened by 3 bases and J by 4 bases, with 10 bases between the two germline ends. The CDR3 length is 14 residues. The CDR3 protein is CASSFAGVGNTIYF. For the CDR3, the DNA is TGTGCCAGCAGCTTTGCAGGGGTCGGAAACACCATATATTTT.